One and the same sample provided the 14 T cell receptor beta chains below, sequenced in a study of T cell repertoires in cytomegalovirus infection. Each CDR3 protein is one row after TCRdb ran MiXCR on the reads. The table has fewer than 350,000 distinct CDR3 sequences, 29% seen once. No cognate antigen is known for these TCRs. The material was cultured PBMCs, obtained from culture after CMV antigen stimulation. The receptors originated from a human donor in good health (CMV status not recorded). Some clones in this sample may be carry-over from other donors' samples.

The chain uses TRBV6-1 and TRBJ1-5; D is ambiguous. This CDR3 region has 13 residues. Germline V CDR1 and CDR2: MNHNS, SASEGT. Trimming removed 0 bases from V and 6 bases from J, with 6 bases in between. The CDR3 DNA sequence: TGTGCCAGCAGTGAAGCGCTAGGTCAGCCCCAGCATTTT. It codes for CASSEALGQPQHF.

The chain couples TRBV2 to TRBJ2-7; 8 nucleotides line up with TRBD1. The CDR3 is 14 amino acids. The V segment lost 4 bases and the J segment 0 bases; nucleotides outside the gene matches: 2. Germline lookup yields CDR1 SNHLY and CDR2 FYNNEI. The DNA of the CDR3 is TGTGCCAGCAGTGCCAGGGGGCACTCCTACGAGCAGTACTTC. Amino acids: CASSARGHSYEQYF.

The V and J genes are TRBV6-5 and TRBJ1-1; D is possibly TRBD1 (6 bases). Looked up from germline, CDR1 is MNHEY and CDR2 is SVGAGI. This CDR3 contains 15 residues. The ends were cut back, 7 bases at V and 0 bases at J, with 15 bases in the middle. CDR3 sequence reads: CASTPLDSMNTEAFF. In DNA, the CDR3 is TGTGCCAGCACCCCATTGGACAGTATGAACACTGAAGCTTTCTTT.

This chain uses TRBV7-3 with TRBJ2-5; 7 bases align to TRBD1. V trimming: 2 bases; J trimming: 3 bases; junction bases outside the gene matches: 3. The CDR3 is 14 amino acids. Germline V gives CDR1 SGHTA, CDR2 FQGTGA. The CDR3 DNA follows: TGTGCCAGCAGCTTAGCCACAGGGGAAGAGACCCAGTACTTC. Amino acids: CASSLATGEETQYF.

The CDR3, as DNA: TGTGCCAGCAGTTCCAGGGGGCAGGGTGAAAAACTGTTTTTT. It specifies CASSSRGQGEKLFF. The V and J genes are TRBV28 and TRBJ1-4; 8 bases map to TRBD1. CDR1 and CDR2 from the germline V gene are MDHEN and SYDVKM. V lost 4 bases, J lost 7 bases, and 5 bases stayed unmatched. The CDR3 has 14 amino acids.

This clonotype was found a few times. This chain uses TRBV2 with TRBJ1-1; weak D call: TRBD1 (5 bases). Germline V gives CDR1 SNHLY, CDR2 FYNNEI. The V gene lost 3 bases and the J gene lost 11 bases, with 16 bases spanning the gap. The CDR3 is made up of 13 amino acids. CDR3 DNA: TGTGCCAGCAGTGAGATGAAGAGGGGACTGGCTTTCTTT. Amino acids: CASSEMKRGLAFF.

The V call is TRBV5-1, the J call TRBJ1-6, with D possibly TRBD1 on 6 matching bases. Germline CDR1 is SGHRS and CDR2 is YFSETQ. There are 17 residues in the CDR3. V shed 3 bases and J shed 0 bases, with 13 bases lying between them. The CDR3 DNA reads TGCGCCAGCAGCTCCGGACAGATTAGCTCCTATAATTCACCCCTCCACTTT. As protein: CASSSGQISSYNSPLHF.

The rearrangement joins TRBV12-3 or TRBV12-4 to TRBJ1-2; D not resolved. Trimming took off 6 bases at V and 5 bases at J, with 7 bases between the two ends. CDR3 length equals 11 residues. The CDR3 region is CASRLEYGYTF. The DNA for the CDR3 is TGTGCCAGCAGACTAGAATATGGCTACACCTTC.

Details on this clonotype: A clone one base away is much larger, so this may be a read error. The CDR3 region has the DNA TGTACCAGCAGCCCCAGGGGGGAGACCCAGTACTTC. Protein: CTSSPRGETQYF. This rearrangement joins TRBV7-3 to TRBJ2-5, with TRBD1 identical over 7 bases. The germline V gene has CDR1 SGHTA and CDR2 FQGTGA. The CDR3 has 12 residues. The full variable domain, in which reference TRBV7-3 and TRBJ2-5 provide the parts outside the CDR3, is GAGVSQTPSNKVTEKGKYVELRCDPISGHTALYWYRQSLGQGPEFLIYFQGTGAADDSGLPNDRFFAVRPEGSVSTLKIQRTERGDSAVYLCTSSPRGETQYFGPGTRLLVL.

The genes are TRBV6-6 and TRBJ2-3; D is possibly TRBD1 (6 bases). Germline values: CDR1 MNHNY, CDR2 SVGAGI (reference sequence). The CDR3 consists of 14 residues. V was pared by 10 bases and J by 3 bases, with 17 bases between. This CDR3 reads CAIPVEQGTDTQYF. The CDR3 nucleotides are TGTGCCATACCGGTGGAACAGGGTACAGATACGCAGTATTTT.

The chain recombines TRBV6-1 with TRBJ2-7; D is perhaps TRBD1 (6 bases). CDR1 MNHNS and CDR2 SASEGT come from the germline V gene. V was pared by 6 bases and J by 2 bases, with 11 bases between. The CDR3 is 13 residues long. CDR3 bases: TGTGCCAGCAGAAGGACAGCCGCCTACGAGCAGTACTTC. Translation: CASRRTAAYEQYF.

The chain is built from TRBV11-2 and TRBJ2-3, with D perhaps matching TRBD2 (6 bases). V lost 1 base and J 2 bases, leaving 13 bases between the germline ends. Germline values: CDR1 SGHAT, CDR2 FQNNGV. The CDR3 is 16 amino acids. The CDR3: CASSLVGSGDTDTQYF. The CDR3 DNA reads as TGTGCCAGCAGCTTAGTTGGTAGCGGTGACACAGATACGCAGTATTTT.

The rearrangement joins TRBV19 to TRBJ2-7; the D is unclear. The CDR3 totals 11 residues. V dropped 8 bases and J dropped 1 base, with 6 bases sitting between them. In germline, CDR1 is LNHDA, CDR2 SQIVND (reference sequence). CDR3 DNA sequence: TGTGCCAGTGGGAATTCCTACGAGCAGTACTTC. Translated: CASGNSYEQYF.

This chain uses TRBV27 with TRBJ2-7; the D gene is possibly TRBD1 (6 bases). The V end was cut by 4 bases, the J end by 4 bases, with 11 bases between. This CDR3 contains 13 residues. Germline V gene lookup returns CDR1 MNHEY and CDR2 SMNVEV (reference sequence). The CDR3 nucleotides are TGTGCCAGCAGTTACAGGGTCGGGTACGAGCAGTACTTC. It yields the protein CASSYRVGYEQYF.